One and the same sample provided the 26 T cell receptor beta chains below, sequenced in a study of response to subunit inactivated influenza vaccine. In TCRdb, the RT-PCR reads were re-called with MiXCR into one record per CDR3 protein. The data show about 700,000 distinct CDR3 sequences, around 14% seen once. Sequences were derived from PBMCs from blood, sampled 14 to 15 days before vaccination. These receptors were obtained from a man aged 50-60 years who received an inactivated influenza vaccine.

This clonotype was counted only a few times. V usage is TRBV6-2 or TRBV6-3 and J usage is TRBJ2-4; 9 bases align to TRBD2. The germline V gene encodes CDR1 MNHEY and CDR2 SVGEGT. There are 13 residues in the CDR3. V was clipped by 0 bases and J by 15 bases; unmatched bases: 6. CDR3 protein: CASSYSAGGPAYF. The CDR3 coding sequence is TGTGCCAGCAGTTACTCGGCGGGGGGGCCGGCGTACTTC.

The chain is built from TRBV7-2 and TRBJ1-4, with 7 bases lining up with TRBD1. Germline V CDR1 and CDR2: SGHTA, FQGNSA. The CDR3 is made up of 13 amino acids. The trim removed 5 bases at V and 8 bases at J, leaving 5 bases unmatched. The DNA for the CDR3 is TGTGCCAGCAGCCCGGGACAGATGGAAAAACTGTTTTTT. It specifies CASSPGQMEKLFF.

The table lists this clonotype with a few counts. V is TRBV5-1 and J is TRBJ2-2, with a weak D call TRBD1 (6 bases). The CDR3 has 16 residues. CDR1 and CDR2 (germline): SGHRS, YFSETQ. V was shortened by 4 bases and J by 1 base, with 14 bases between the two germline ends. Written as DNA, the CDR3 is TGCGCCAGCAGCCACTCCGGGACAATGAACACCGGGGAGCTGTTTTTT. It is translated as CASSHSGTMNTGELFF.

In DNA form, the CDR3 reads TGTGCCACCAGCAGAGATGGGGGAGCTATCCAAGAGACCCAGTACTTC. Translation gives CATSRDGGAIQETQYF. The gene calls are TRBV15 and TRBJ2-5, with D perhaps TRBD1 or TRBD2 (5 bases each). The germline CDR1 and CDR2 sequences are LNHNV and YYDKDF (reference sequence). V shed 0 bases and J shed 1 base, with 12 bases lying between them. The CDR3 totals 16 residues.

The DNA of the CDR3 is TGTGCCAGCAGTTTGGGGAACAGGCGGACTGAAGCTTTCTTT. Translation: CASSLGNRRTEAFF. The V gene is TRBV12-3 or TRBV12-4, the J gene TRBJ1-1; weak D call: TRBD1 (5 bases). CDR3 length equals 14 residues. Trimming removed 3 bases at V and 5 bases at J, with 13 bases between.

This clonotype was counted a few times. CDR3 DNA sequence: TGTGCCAGCAGCTTAGTGTGGGGACTAGGTAAAGAGACCCAGTACTTC. Protein: CASSLVWGLGKETQYF. The chain employs TRBV11-2 and TRBJ2-5, with TRBD2 matching 8 bases. Germline assignment: CDR1 SGHAT and CDR2 FQNNGV. The CDR3 has 16 residues. V was pared by 1 base and J by 3 bases, with 7 bases of the junction left unmatched. The full variable domain, its missing parts supplied by reference TRBV11-2 and TRBJ2-5, is EAGVAQSPRYKIIEKRQSVAFWCNPISGHATLYWYQQILGQGPKLLIQFQNNGVVDDSQLPKDRFSAERLKGVDSTLKIQPAKLEDSAVYLCASSLVWGLGKETQYFGPGTRLLVL.

This clonotype was seen more than once but under ten times. The chain recombines TRBV10-3 with TRBJ2-5, with 7 bases aligning to TRBD2. V was pared by 8 bases and J by 0 bases, with 12 bases of the junction left unmatched. This CDR3 is built from 16 residues. Germline CDR1 ENHRY, CDR2 SYGVKD. CDR3 in amino acids: CAISLSGTKYQETQYF. CDR3 sequence (DNA): TGTGCCATCTCGCTCAGCGGGACGAAGTACCAAGAGACCCAGTACTTC.

This clonotype has at least ten counts. This chain joins TRBV28 and TRBJ2-2; 7 nucleotides line up with TRBD1. With V trimmed by 8 bases and J by 5 bases, 14 bases remained unmatched. Per germline, CDR1 MDHEN and CDR2 SYDVKM. The CDR3 runs to 16 residues. The CDR3 protein is CASDTLEGARTGELFF. The CDR3 DNA sequence: TGTGCCAGCGACACCCTCGAGGGGGCACGGACCGGGGAGCTGTTTTTT.

This clonotype turned up a few times. The V and J genes are TRBV28 and TRBJ2-1, with 13 bases lining up with TRBD2. The V and J ends lost 5 bases and 3 bases, in that order; junction bases with no gene match: 7. There are 17 residues in the CDR3. The germline gives CDR1 MDHEN, CDR2 SYDVKM. The CDR3 coding sequence is TGTGCCAGCAGTCTCCGACTAGCGGGAGGCTACTACAATGAGCAGTTCTTC. Amino acid sequence: CASSLRLAGGYYNEQFF.

This clonotype came up a few times. CDR3 region: CASSPGRESEQYF. The DNA for the CDR3 is TGTGCCAGCAGCCCCGGCAGGGAGAGCGAGCAGTACTTC. This chain links TRBV14 with TRBJ2-7; perhaps D is TRBD1 or TRBD2 (5 bases each). Germline V gene lookup returns CDR1 SGHDN and CDR2 FVKESK. Trimming took off 4 bases at V and 6 bases at J, with 13 bases between the two ends. The CDR3 runs 13 residues.

In its sample, this clonotype was seen a few times. CDR3 protein: CASSLGRLSGSSYEQYF. DNA of the CDR3: TGTGCCAGCAGCTTAGGCCGTTTGTCGGGAAGCTCCTACGAGCAGTACTTC. The chain has TRBV11-1 and TRBJ2-7, with D maybe TRBD2 (5 bases). V was trimmed by 1 base and J by 0 bases, leaving 16 bases between them. CDR3 length equals 17 residues. CDR1 SGHAT and CDR2 FQDESV come from the germline V gene (reference sequence).

Ten or more counts support this clonotype. The chain uses TRBV7-2 and TRBJ2-1; TRBD2 agrees at 7 bases. Germline V gives CDR1 SGHTA, CDR2 FQGNSA. With V trimmed by 1 base and J by 7 bases, 1 base remained unmatched. The CDR3 totals 13 residues. DNA of the CDR3: TGTGCCAGCAGCTTAGACGGGAGGAATGAGCAGTTCTTC. It encodes CASSLDGRNEQFF.

The gene calls are TRBV27 and TRBJ2-1, with a weak D call TRBD1 (5 bases). The CDR3 has 15 amino acids. The V and J ends lost 6 bases and 8 bases respectively, with 20 bases between them. Germline values: CDR1 MNHEY, CDR2 SMNVEV (reference sequence). CDR3 bases: TGTGCCAGCAGGCTAGGTGGGGCAGTACAGGATGAGCAGTTCTTC. It is translated as CASRLGGAVQDEQFF.

The chain's CDR3 is CASSQGDTFNEQFF. The CDR3 DNA follows: TGTGCCAGCAGCCAGGGTGACACCTTCAATGAGCAGTTCTTC. This chain uses TRBV4-2 with TRBJ2-1; D is uncertain. Trimming took off 3 bases at V and 6 bases at J, with 12 bases between the two ends. Germline-derived CDR1 and CDR2 are LGHNA and YNFKEQ. This CDR3 spans 14 amino acids.

This clonotype has just a few counts. The CDR3 region is CSVRGTSGQETQYF. The CDR3 DNA reads as TGCAGCGTAAGAGGGACTAGCGGACAAGAGACCCAGTACTTC. The chain combines TRBV29-1 with TRBJ2-5; 11 bases match TRBD2. This CDR3 has 14 amino acids. Germline V gene lookup returns CDR1 SQVTM and CDR2 ANQGSEA. V dropped 6 bases and J dropped 2; count of bases not matched to a gene: 5.

This chain uses TRBV19 with TRBJ2-1; D possibly corresponds to TRBD1 (5 bases). The CDR3 runs 15 residues. Germline CDR1 LNHDA, CDR2 SQIVND (reference sequence). The ends were cut back, 3 bases at V and 1 base at J, with 10 bases in the middle. Here the CDR3 reads CASSIGAPSYNEQFF. CDR3 DNA: TGTGCCAGTAGTATTGGGGCACCGTCCTACAATGAGCAGTTCTTC. Variable domain in full (rest from reference TRBV19 and TRBJ2-1): DGGITQSPKYLFRKEGQNVTLSCEQNLNHDAMYWYRQDPGQGLRLIYYSQIVNDFQKGDIAEGYSVSREKKESFPLTVTSAQKNPTAFYLCASSIGAPSYNEQFFGPGTRLTVL.

The chain uses TRBV4-2 and TRBJ1-2; no firm D call. This CDR3 contains 13 residues. V was trimmed by 0 bases and J by 8 bases, leaving 10 bases between them. Germline V gives CDR1 LGHNA, CDR2 YNFKEQ. The CDR3 sequence: CASSQDRTLGYTF. In DNA form, the CDR3 reads TGTGCCAGCAGCCAAGATCGAACCTTGGGCTACACCTTC.

The chain links TRBV20-1 to TRBJ2-1; tentatively, D is TRBD2 (6 bases). V lost 0 bases, J lost 4 bases, and 22 bases lay in between. This CDR3 region has 18 residues. CDR1 is DFQATT and CDR2 is SNEGSKA in the germline V gene (reference sequence). The DNA of the CDR3 is TGCAGTGCTAGAGATGATGATAGGCTCGGGACTCTATACAATGAGCAGTTCTTC. It codes for CSARDDDRLGTLYNEQFF.

This clonotype was recorded only once. The chain links TRBV4-1 to TRBJ2-5; 12 nucleotides line up with TRBD2. Trimming cost V 1 base and J 5 bases; bases outside gene matches: 2. The CDR3 is made up of 15 amino acids. Germline V CDR1 and CDR2: MGHRA, YSYEKL. CDR3 in amino acids: CASSQGTSGAETQYF. The DNA of the CDR3 is TGCGCCAGCAGCCAAGGGACTAGCGGGGCGGAGACCCAGTACTTC.

This clonotype was seen more than once but under ten times. This chain connects TRBV20-1 to TRBJ2-3; 11 bases match TRBD2. CDR1 is DFQATT, CDR2 SNEGSKA, per germline (reference sequence). Trimming cost V 2 bases and J 6 bases; bases outside gene matches: 10. The CDR3 contains 16 residues. Here the CDR3 reads CSARLLAGGLVDTQYF. CDR3 sequence (DNA): TGCAGTGCTAGACTTCTAGCGGGGGGTTTGGTGGATACGCAGTATTTT.

The CDR3: CASSLGGLPPDTQYF. The CDR3 DNA reads as TGTGCCAGCAGTTTAGGGGGACTACCTCCTGATACGCAGTATTTT. This chain uses TRBV27 with TRBJ2-3; 7 nucleotides align to TRBD2. CDR3 length: 15 residues. Germline V CDR1 and CDR2: MNHEY, SMNVEV (reference sequence). After removal of 2 bases from V and 6 bases from J, the junction contained 8 bases not matched to a gene.

In this sample, this clonotype turned up many times. One end of the junction is discordant with germline, which a read error may explain. The chain employs TRBV7-2 and TRBJ2-7; D remains ambiguous. The germline V gene has CDR1 SGHTA and CDR2 FQGNSA. CDR3 length: 12 amino acids. Here the CDR3 DNA reads TGCGCCAGCAGCTTGACCGGTTACGAGCAGTACTTC. Its protein is CASSLTGYEQYF.

This clonotype was seen a handful of times. The rearrangement uses TRBV12-3 or TRBV12-4 and TRBJ1-6, with 7 bases fitting TRBD1. CDR3 length equals 12 residues. Losses at the gene ends were 8 bases for V and 9 bases for J; bases not matched to a gene: 4. CDR3 sequence: CASGTERSPLHF. CDR3 sequence (DNA): TGTGCCAGCGGGACAGAGCGTTCACCCCTCCACTTT.

This clonotype has more than one count but fewer than ten. V is TRBV12-3 or TRBV12-4 and J is TRBJ1-1, with D hard to call. The CDR3 totals 15 residues. V shed 3 bases and J shed 0 bases, with 11 bases lying between them. The CDR3: CASSFGGSMNTEAFF. The CDR3 DNA reads as TGTGCCAGCAGTTTCGGTGGGAGTATGAACACTGAAGCTTTCTTT.

This clonotype was observed many times. The genes are TRBV4-1 and TRBJ2-3; D is unclear. Trimming removed 2 bases from V and 5 bases from J, with 8 bases in between. This CDR3 spans 13 amino acids. Germline V gene sequence: CDR1 MGHRA, CDR2 YSYEKL. DNA for the CDR3: TGCGCCAGCAGCCAACTTACTGAAGATACGCAGTATTTT. This gives the protein CASSQLTEDTQYF.

The V call is TRBV15, the J call TRBJ2-1; TRBD2 agrees at 7 bases. V shed 0 bases, J shed 9 bases, and the junction held 2 bases outside the gene matches. The CDR3 runs 13 residues. The germline gives CDR1 LNHNV, CDR2 YYDKDF (reference sequence). The DNA of the CDR3 is TGTGCCACCAGCAGAGATCAGCGGGGTGAGCAGTTCTTC. Its protein product is CATSRDQRGEQFF.